These 2 T cell receptor beta chains were all obtained from the same sample, sequenced in a study of blood T cell repertoires in COVID-19. Libraries were prepared by immunoSEQ multiplex PCR; TCRdb keeps only in-frame clonotypes and omits some of them. The sample records 150,000 to 200,000 clones, around 85% being singletons. Input material: peripheral blood. These receptors were taken from a man aged 55 to 70 with acute or convalescent COVID-19.

The genes are TRBV11-2 and TRBJ1-2; 7 bases line up with TRBD1. Germline V gene data show CDR1 as SGHAT and CDR2 as FQNNGV. The V and J ends lost 5 bases and 2 bases, in that order; junction bases with no gene match: 11. There are 16 residues in the CDR3. CDR3 protein: CASSRLGQALNYGYTF. The CDR3 DNA is TGTGCCAGCAGCCGTCTAGGACAGGCCCTAAACTATGGCTACACCTTC.

The gene calls are TRBV28 and TRBJ1-4, with no clear D. The germline V gene has CDR1 MDHEN and CDR2 SYDVKM. This CDR3 comprises 13 residues. V shed 8 bases and J shed 6 bases, with 13 bases lying between them. CDR3 sequence (DNA): TGTGCCAGCGTATCGGGGTGGGATGAAAAACTGTTTTTT. It codes for CASVSGWDEKLFF.